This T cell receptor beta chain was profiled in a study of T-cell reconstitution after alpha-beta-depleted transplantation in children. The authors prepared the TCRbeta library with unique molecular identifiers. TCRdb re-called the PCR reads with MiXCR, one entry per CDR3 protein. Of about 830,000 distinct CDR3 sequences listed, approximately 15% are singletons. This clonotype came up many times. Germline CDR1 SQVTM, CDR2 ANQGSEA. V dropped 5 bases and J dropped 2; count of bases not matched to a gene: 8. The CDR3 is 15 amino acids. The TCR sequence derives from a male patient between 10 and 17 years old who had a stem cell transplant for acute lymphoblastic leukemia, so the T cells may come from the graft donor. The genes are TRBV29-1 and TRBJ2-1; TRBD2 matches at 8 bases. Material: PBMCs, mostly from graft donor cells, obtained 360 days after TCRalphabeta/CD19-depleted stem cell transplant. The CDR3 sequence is CSVTGGQGPYNEQFF. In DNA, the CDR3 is TGCAGCGTTACGGGAGGGCAGGGCCCCTACAATGAGCAGTTCTTC.